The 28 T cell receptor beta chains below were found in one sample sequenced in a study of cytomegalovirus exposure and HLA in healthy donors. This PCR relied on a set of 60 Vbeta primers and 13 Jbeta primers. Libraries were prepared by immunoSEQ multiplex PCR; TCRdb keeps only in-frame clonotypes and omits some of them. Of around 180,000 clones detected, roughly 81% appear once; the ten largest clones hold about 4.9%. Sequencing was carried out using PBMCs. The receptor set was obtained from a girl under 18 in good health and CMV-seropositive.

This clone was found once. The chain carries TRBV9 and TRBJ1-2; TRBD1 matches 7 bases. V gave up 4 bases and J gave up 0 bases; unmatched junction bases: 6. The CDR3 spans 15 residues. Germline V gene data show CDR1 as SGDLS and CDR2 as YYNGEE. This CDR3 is CASSINRGANYGYTF. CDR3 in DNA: TGTGCCAGCAGCATTAACAGGGGAGCTAACTATGGCTACACCTTC.

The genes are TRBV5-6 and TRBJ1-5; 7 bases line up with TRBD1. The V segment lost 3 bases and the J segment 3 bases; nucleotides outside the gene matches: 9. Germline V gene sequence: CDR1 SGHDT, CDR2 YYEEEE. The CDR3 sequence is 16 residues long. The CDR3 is CASSYRDSEFNQPQHF. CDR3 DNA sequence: TGTGCCAGCAGCTACCGGGACAGTGAATTCAATCAGCCCCAGCATTTT.

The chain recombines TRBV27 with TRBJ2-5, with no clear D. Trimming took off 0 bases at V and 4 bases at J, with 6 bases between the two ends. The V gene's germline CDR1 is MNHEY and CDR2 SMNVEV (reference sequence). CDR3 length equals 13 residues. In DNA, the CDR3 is TGTGCCAGCAGTTTATCGTTACTAGAGACCCAGTACTTC. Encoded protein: CASSLSLLETQYF.

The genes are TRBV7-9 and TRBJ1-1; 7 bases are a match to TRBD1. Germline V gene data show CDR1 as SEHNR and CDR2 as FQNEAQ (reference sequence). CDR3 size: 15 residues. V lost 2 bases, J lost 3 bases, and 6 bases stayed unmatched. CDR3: CASSLSPDRDTEAFF. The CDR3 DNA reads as TGTGCCAGCAGCTTATCCCCTGACAGGGACACTGAAGCTTTCTTT.

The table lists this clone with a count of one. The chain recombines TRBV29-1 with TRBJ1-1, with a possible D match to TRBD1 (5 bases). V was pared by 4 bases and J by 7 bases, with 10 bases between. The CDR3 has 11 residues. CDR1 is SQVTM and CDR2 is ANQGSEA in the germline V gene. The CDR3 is CSVGVGVEAFF. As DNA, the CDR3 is TGCAGCGTTGGGGTAGGGGTTGAAGCTTTCTTT.

The CDR3 sequence: CASSSGQRAIGTEAFF. DNA of the CDR3: TGTGCCAGCAGCTCCGGACAGAGGGCAATCGGCACTGAAGCTTTCTTT. The J gene is TRBJ1-1, the V gene TRBV7-3, with a tentative D call TRBD1 (6 bases). The CDR3 has 16 amino acids. Germline V CDR1 and CDR2: SGHTA, FQGTGA. V was trimmed by 4 bases and J by 4 bases, leaving 19 bases between them.

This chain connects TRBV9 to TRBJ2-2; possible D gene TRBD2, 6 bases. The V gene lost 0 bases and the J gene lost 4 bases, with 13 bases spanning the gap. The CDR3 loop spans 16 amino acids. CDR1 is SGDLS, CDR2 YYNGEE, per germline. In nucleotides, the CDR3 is TGTGCCAGCAGCGTAGGGAGGGATAGCCGCACCGGGGAGCTGTTTTTT. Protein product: CASSVGRDSRTGELFF.

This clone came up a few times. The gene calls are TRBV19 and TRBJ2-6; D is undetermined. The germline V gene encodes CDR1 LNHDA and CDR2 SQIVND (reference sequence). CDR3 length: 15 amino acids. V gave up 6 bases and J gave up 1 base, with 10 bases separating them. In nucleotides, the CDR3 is TGTGCCAGTAGCCCTGGCATATCTGGGGCCAACGTCCTGACTTTC. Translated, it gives CASSPGISGANVLTF. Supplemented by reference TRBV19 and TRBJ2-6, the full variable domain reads DGGITQSPKYLFRKEGQNVTLSCEQNLNHDAMYWYRQDPGQGLRLIYYSQIVNDFQKGDIAEGYSVSREKKESFPLTVTSAQKNPTAFYLCASSPGISGANVLTFGAGSRLTVL.

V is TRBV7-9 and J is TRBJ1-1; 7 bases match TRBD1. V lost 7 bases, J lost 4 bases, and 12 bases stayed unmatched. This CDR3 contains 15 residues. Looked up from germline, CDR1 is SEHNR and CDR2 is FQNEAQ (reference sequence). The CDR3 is CASNYRGSRGTEAFF. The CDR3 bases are TGTGCCAGCAACTACAGGGGCTCCCGAGGCACTGAAGCTTTCTTT.

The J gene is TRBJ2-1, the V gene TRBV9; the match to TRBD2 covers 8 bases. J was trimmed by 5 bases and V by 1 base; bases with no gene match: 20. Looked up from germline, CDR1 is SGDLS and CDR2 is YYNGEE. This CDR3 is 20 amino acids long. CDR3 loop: CASSVPRPPAAGDGDNEQFF. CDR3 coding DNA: TGTGCCAGCAGCGTACCTCGACCGCCCGCAGCGGGGGATGGTGACAATGAGCAGTTCTTC.

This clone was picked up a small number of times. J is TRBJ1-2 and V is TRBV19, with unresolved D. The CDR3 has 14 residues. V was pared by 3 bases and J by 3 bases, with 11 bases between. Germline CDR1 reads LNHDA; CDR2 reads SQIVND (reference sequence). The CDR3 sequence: CASSIGTADYGYTF. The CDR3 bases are TGTGCCAGTAGTATCGGAACAGCCGACTATGGCTACACCTTC.

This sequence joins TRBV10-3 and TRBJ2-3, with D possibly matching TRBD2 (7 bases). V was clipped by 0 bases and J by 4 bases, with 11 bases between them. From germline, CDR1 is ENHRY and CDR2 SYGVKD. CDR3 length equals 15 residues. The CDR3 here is CAISESGGGADTQYF. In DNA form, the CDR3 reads TGTGCCATCAGTGAGTCCGGCGGGGGCGCAGATACGCAGTATTTT.

In nucleotides, the CDR3 is TGTGCCAGCAGCGTAGCTGTTGAGTCTGAAGCTTTCTTT. The encoded protein is CASSVAVESEAFF. J is TRBJ1-1 and V is TRBV9; D not certain. The CDR3 contains 13 residues. V lost 0 bases, J lost 6 bases, and 9 bases lay in between. Germline-derived CDR1 and CDR2 are SGDLS and YYNGEE.

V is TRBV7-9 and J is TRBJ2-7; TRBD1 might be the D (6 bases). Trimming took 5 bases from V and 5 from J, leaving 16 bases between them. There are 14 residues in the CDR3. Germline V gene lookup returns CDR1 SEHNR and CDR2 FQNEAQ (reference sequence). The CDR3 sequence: CASSRDRPRDEQYF. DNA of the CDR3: TGTGCCAGCAGCCGCGACAGGCCCAGGGACGAGCAGTACTTC. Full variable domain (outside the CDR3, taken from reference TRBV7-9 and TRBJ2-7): DTGVSQNPRHKITKRGQNVTFRCDPISEHNRLYWYRQTLGQGPEFLTYFQNEAQLEKSRLLSDRFSAERPKGSFSTLEIQRTEQGDSAMYLCASSRDRPRDEQYFGPGTRLTVT.

The CDR3 nucleotides read TGTGCCAGCAGCTTGAAGTGGGAGTTAGTCTATGGCTACACCTTC. Translating gives CASSLKWELVYGYTF. The rearrangement joins TRBV5-4 to TRBJ1-2; D not certain. Trimming shortened V by 1 base and J by 4 bases, and 14 bases separated the two germline ends. Germline V lookup: CDR1 SGHNT, CDR2 YYREEE (reference sequence). CDR3 length: 15 residues.

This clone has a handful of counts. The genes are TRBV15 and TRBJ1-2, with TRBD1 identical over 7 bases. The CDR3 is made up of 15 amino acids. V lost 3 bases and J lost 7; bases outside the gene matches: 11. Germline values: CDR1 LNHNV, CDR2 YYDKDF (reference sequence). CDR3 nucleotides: TGTGCCACCAGCAGGAGACAGGACAGGCCGGGTGGCTACACCTTC. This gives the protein CATSRRQDRPGGYTF.

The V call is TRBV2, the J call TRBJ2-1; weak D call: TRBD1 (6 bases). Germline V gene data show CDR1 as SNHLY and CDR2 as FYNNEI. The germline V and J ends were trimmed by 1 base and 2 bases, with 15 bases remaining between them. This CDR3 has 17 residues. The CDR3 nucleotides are TGTGCCAGCAGTGAAGGGCTGGACAGACAGGCCTACAATGAGCAGTTCTTC. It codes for CASSEGLDRQAYNEQFF.

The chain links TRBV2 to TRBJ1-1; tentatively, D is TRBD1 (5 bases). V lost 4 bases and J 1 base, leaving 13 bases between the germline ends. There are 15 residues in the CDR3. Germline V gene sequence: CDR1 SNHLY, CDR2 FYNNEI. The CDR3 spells CASSVPQGRNTEAFF. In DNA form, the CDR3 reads TGTGCCAGCAGTGTCCCGCAGGGCCGGAACACTGAAGCTTTCTTT.

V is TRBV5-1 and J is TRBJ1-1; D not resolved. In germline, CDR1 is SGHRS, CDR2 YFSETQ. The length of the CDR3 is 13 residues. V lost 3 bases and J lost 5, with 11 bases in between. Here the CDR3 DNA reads TGCGCCAGCAGCTCGGAGGTGGGGACTGAAGCTTTCTTT. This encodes CASSSEVGTEAFF.

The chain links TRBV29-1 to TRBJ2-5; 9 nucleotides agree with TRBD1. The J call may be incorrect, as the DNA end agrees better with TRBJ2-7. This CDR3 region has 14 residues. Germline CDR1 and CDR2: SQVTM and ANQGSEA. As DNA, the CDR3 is TGCAGCGTTGACCCCGGGACAGGGAACGACGAGCAGTACTTC. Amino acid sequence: CSVDPGTGNDEQYF.

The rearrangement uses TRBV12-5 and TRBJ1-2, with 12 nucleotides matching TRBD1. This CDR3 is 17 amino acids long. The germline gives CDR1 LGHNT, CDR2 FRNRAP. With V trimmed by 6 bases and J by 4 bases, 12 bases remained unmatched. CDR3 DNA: TGTGCTAGTGGCGCTGGGACAGGGGGCATAAGTAGCTATGGCTACACCTTC. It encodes CASGAGTGGISSYGYTF. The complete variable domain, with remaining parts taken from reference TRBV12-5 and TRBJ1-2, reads DARVTQTPRHKVTEMGQEVTMRCQPILGHNTVFWYRQTMMQGLELLAYFRNRAPLDDSGMPKDRFSAEMPDATLATLKIQPSEPRDSAVYFCASGAGTGGISSYGYTFGSGTRLTVV.

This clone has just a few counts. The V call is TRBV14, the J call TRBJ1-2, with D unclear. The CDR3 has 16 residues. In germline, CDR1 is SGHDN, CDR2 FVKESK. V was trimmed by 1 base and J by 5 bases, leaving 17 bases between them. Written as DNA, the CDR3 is TGTGCCAGCAGCCAAGTCTGGGCCCATGAGGGATATGGCTACACCTTC. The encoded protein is CASSQVWAHEGYGYTF.

The CDR3 bases are TGTGCCAGCAGGGTCCCCACAGGGGAGAACTATGGCTACACCTTC. This sequence encodes CASRVPTGENYGYTF. The J gene is TRBJ1-2, the V gene TRBV6-6; 7 nucleotides match TRBD1. The CDR3 totals 15 residues. With 6 bases clipped from V and 2 bases from J, the junction kept 9 bases outside the gene matches. Germline loops: CDR1 MNHNY, CDR2 SVGAGI (reference sequence).

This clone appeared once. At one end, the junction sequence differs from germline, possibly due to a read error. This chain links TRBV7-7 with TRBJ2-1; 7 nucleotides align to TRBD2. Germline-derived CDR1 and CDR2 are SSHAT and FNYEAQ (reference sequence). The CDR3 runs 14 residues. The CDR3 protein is CASSPERGSNEQFF. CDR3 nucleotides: TGTGCTAGCAGCCCAGAGCGGGGTTCCAATGAGCAGTTCTTC.

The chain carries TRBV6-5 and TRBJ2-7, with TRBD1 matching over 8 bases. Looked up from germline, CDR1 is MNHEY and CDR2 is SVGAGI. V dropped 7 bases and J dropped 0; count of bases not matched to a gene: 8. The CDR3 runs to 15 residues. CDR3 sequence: CASIRGRGGSYEQYF. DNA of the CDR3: TGTGCCAGCATCAGGGGGCGTGGAGGCTCCTACGAGCAGTACTTC.

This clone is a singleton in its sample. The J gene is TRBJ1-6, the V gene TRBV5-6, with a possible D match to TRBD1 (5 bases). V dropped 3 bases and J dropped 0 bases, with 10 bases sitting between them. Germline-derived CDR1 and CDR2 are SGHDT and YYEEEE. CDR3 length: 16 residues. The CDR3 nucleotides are TGTGCCAGCAGCTGGGACTCCAGCTCCTATAATTCACCCCTCCACTTT. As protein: CASSWDSSSYNSPLHF. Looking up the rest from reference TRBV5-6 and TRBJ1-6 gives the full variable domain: DAGVTQSPTHLIKTRGQQVTLRCSPKSGHDTVSWYQQALGQGPQFIFQYYEEEERQRGNFPDRFSGHQFPNYSSELNVNALLLGDSALYLCASSWDSSSYNSPLHFGNGTRLTVT.

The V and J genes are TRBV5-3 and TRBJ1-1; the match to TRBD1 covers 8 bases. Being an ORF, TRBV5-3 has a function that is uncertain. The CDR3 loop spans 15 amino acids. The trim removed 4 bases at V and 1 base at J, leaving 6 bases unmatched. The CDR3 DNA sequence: TGTGCCAGAAGCCTTGGACAGGGTCGGAACACTGAAGCTTTCTTT. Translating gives CARSLGQGRNTEAFF.

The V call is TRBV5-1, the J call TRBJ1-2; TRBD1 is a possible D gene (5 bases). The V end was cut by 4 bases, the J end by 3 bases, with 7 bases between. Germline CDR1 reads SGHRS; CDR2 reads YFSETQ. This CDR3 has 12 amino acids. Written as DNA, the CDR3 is TGCGCCAGCAGCAGGGGCGACTATGGCTACACCTTC. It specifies CASSRGDYGYTF.